The clone carrying this T cell receptor (beta chain) has at least ten counts. This sample was included in a study of molecular identifiers for immune sequencing clone quantification. One entry per CDR3 protein, called by TCRdb with MiXCR from the PCR reads. The repertoire holds roughly 24,000 distinct CDR3 sequences, 17% seen once, with around 1% in the top ten. V lost 6 bases to trimming and J lost 0 bases; unmatched junction nucleotides: 15. The CDR3 is 19 residues long. The material sequenced was naive CD8+ T cells from blood, with Jurkat cell RNA spiked in. The subset was: FACS-sorted CD8+CD4-CCR7+CD45RA+ naive T cells. The origin of this receptor is a human donor in good health. Some libraries in this study had Jurkat cell RNA spiked in. The chain carries TRBV12-3 or TRBV12-4 and TRBJ2-3; 10 bases fit TRBD2. CDR3 residues: CASRPRLAGDITSTDTQYF. Written as DNA, the CDR3 is TGTGCCAGCAGGCCCCGGCTAGCGGGGGATATAACTAGCACAGATACGCAGTATTTT.